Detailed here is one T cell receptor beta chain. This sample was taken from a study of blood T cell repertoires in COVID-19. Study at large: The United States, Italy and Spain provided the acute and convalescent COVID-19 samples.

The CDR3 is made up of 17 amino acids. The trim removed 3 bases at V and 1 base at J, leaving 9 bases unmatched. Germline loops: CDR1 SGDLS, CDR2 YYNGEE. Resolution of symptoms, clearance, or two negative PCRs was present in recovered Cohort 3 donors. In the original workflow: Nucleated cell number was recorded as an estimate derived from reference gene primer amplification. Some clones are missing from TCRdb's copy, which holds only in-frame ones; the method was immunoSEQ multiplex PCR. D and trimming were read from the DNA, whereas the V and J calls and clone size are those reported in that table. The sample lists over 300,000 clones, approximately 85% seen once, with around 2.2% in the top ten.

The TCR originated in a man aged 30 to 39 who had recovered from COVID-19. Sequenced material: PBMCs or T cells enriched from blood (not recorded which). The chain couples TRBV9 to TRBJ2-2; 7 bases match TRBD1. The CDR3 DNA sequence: TGTGCCAGCAGCGCGCTTAGGGGGCGCGAGAACACCGGGGAGCTGTTTTTT. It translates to CASSALRGRENTGELFF.